The clone carrying this T cell receptor (beta chain) has more than one count but fewer than ten. The entry originates in a study of cytomegalovirus exposure and HLA in healthy donors. 13 Jbeta primers and 60 Vbeta primers were used for the PCR. Profiling relied on immunoSEQ multiplex PCR, and the TCRdb table lists in-frame clones only, not all of them. The repertoire holds over 65,000 clones, with about 71% as singletons. This CDR3 spans 14 amino acids. In germline, CDR1 is SGDLS, CDR2 YYNGEE. V dropped 4 bases and J dropped 6; count of bases not matched to a gene: 7. The chain has TRBV9 and TRBJ1-1; 9 positions agree with TRBD1. The material sequenced was PBMCs. This TCR was sampled from a woman aged 40 to 50 in good health and CMV-seronegative. CDR3 amino acids: CASSLLGTGSEAFF. CDR3 bases: TGTGCCAGCAGCCTATTAGGGACAGGGTCTGAAGCTTTCTTT.